These T cell receptor beta chains were read from a single sample in a study of human T cells and chemical hapten exposure. TCRdb processed the RACE reads anew with MiXCR; each CDR3 protein has one entry. The sample has over 80,000 distinct CDR3 sequences, roughly 11% seen once. The sequences come from whole blood, collected in connection with sensitization to the hapten diphenylcyclopropenone (DPC). The receptors come from a woman aged 30 to 39 with alopecia areata. Some clones in this sample may be carry-over from other donors' samples. Each CDR3 is given with its conserved first and last residue. D genes are given only for firm matches. Some rows mark clone size as missing; the rest say once, few, many or name a class of expanded clone.

j_call v_call clone_size d_call cdr3_aa cdr3_nt
TRBJ1-1 TRBV12-3/TRBV12-4 NA NA CACFGRRLDTEAFF TGTGCCTGCTTCGGGCGGAGATTGGACACTGAAGCTTTCTTT
TRBJ2-2 TRBV6-6 many NA CAIRTENTGELFF TGTGCCATCCGGACAGAGAACACCGGGGAGCTGTTTTTT
TRBJ2-1 TRBV6-5 many NA CASINTGRKQFF TGTGCCAGCATCAACACGGGACGGAAGCAGTTCTTC
TRBJ1-5 TRBV20-1 many TRBD1 CSAIRSGTGRYSNQPQHF TGCAGTGCTATTCGATCCGGGACAGGGAGATATAGCAATCAGCCCCAGCATTTT
TRBJ2-5 TRBV7-2 many TRBD2 CASEGLAGSPTTQETQYF TGTGCCAGCGAAGGGCTAGCGGGAAGCCCCACGACCCAAGAGACCCAGTACTTC
TRBJ1-2 TRBV28 NA NA CASHTMDYGYTF TGTGCCAGCCATACCATGGACTATGGCTACACCTTC
TRBJ2-7 TRBV6-1 many NA CASQVGSESYEQYF TGTGCCAGCCAAGTCGGGAGCGAATCCTACGAGCAGTACTTC
TRBJ2-7 TRBV7-2 many TRBD1 CASSLAGTEYEQYF TGTGCCAGCAGCTTGGCAGGGACAGAATACGAGCAGTACTTC
TRBJ2-1 TRBV20-1 NA TRBD2 CSATGRISYNEQFF TGCAGTGCTACCGGGAGGATTTCCTACAATGAGCAGTTCTTC
TRBJ2-3 TRBV7-2 many TRBD1 CASSLTGADTQYF TGTGCCAGCAGCTTGACAGGGGCAGATACGCAGTATTTT
TRBJ1-3 TRBV15 few NA CATSRDYRSSGNTIYF TGTGCCACCAGCAGAGACTACAGGAGCTCTGGAAACACCATATATTTT
TRBJ1-6 TRBV7-9 many NA CASTLRWNSPLHF TGTGCCAGCACCCTACGGTGGAATTCACCCCTCCACTTT
TRBJ2-3 TRBV2 NA TRBD2 CASSASGGLSYTQYF TGTGCCAGCAGTGCAAGCGGGGGCCTTTCCTATACGCAGTATTTT
TRBJ1-2 TRBV20-1 many NA CSAKKVEGGEPYGYTF TGCAGTGCTAAGAAAGTGGAGGGAGGGGAGCCCTATGGCTACACCTTC
TRBJ2-3 TRBV9 NA NA CASSLSGGTSSDTQYF TGTGCCAGCAGCCTTAGTGGTGGGACATCCTCCGATACGCAGTATTTT
TRBJ2-3 TRBV24-1 NA TRBD1 CATSDLDRGFTDTQYF TGTGCCACCAGTGATTTGGACAGGGGGTTCACAGATACGCAGTATTTT
TRBJ1-5 TRBV2 few TRBD1 CASSAETGSNQPQHF TGTGCCAGCAGTGCAGAGACAGGGAGCAATCAGCCCCAGCATTTT
TRBJ1-1 TRBV10-2 NA NA CASRQGDTEAFF TGCGCCAGCAGACAGGGAGACACTGAAGCTTTCTTT
TRBJ2-7 TRBV7-2 few NA CASRPQGLLYEQYF TGTGCCAGCAGACCCCAGGGTTTATTATACGAGCAGTACTTC
TRBJ2-6 TRBV6-5 few TRBD1 CASSWSTGGSSGANVLTF TGTGCCAGCAGTTGGTCGACAGGGGGTAGCTCTGGGGCCAACGTCCTGACTTTC
TRBJ2-2 TRBV5-1 few TRBD2 CASRNSATSGVRELFF TGCGCCAGCAGGAACTCAGCGACTAGCGGGGTCCGGGAGCTGTTTTTT
TRBJ2-1 TRBV12-2 few NA CASRFSRGDLTSYEQFF TGTGCAAGTCGCTTTAGCAGGGGCGACTTGACCAGTTATGAGCAGTTCTTC
TRBJ2-5 TRBV4-1 few NA CASSQVIGQETQYF TGCGCCAGCAGCCAAGTAATCGGGCAAGAGACCCAGTACTTC
TRBJ1-1 TRBV6-2/TRBV6-3 NA NA CASRRDGNTEAFF TGTGCCAGCAGAAGAGACGGGAACACTGAAGCTTTCTTT
TRBJ2-1 TRBV5-1 many TRBD1 CASSGTGTGDYNEQFF TGCGCCAGCAGCGGGACCGGGACAGGAGATTACAATGAGCAGTTCTTC
TRBJ2-3 TRBV11-2 few TRBD2 CASSTWTRQQYF TGTGCCAGCAGCACTTGGACTAGACAGCAGTATTTT
TRBJ2-1 TRBV28 many NA CASSTHNEQFF TGTGCCAGCAGTACCCACAATGAGCAGTTCTTC
TRBJ2-2 TRBV12-3/TRBV12-4 NA TRBD2 CASRHPTSGERTGELFF TGTGCCAGCAGACATCCGACTAGCGGGGAAAGGACCGGGGAGCTGTTTTTT
TRBJ1-4 TRBV5-5 few TRBD1 CASSLAWGQGLSNEKLFF TGTGCCAGCAGCTTGGCATGGGGACAGGGGTTGTCGAATGAAAAACTGTTTTTT
TRBJ2-2 TRBV29-1 NA NA CSVTPGEGPNTGELFF TGCAGCGTTACCCCAGGGGAGGGGCCTAACACCGGGGAGCTGTTTTTT
TRBJ2-3 TRBV18 many TRBD2 CASSPLAGGTDTQYF TGTGCCAGCTCACCGCTAGCGGGGGGGACAGATACGCAGTATTTT
TRBJ2-7 TRBV27 few NA CASSLRLARDEQYF TGTGCCAGCAGTTTACGGCTAGCAAGGGACGAGCAGTACTTC
TRBJ2-1 TRBV28 few TRBD2 CARGTRGKSSYNEQFF TGTGCCAGGGGGACTAGGGGAAAAAGCTCCTACAATGAGCAGTTCTTC
TRBJ1-1 TRBV2 NA NA CASSEVAGNTEAFF TGTGCCAGCAGTGAAGTTGCAGGGAACACTGAAGCTTTCTTT
TRBJ2-2 TRBV3-1 many TRBD2 CASSRLAGASSTGELFF TGTGCCAGCAGCCGACTAGCGGGGGCCTCGAGCACCGGGGAGCTGTTTTTT
TRBJ2-5 TRBV12-2 many NA CASRLVRRFERWQETQYF TGTGCAAGTCGCTTAGTTCGTCGGTTTGAGCGGTGGCAAGAGACCCAGTACTTC
TRBJ1-1 TRBV18 NA NA CASSTFPGNKGGTEAFF TGTGCCAGCTCGACATTTCCGGGGAATAAGGGGGGCACTGAAGCTTTCTTT
TRBJ2-7 TRBV27 few TRBD2 CASSLGWGLAGNEQYF TGTGCCAGCAGTTTAGGGTGGGGACTAGCGGGAAACGAGCAGTACTTC
TRBJ2-6 TRBV7-3 many NA CASSLTALSGANVLTF TGTGCCAGCAGCTTAACTGCCCTCTCTGGGGCCAACGTCCTGACTTTC
TRBJ2-3 TRBV24-1 NA NA CATSDRNGSSTDTQYF TGTGCCACCAGTGATCGTAACGGGTCGAGCACAGATACGCAGTATTTT
TRBJ2-1 TRBV29-1 few TRBD1 CSVEEDRGQYNEQFF TGCAGCGTTGAAGAGGACAGGGGGCAGTACAATGAGCAGTTCTTC
TRBJ2-2 TRBV19 few NA CASSFFEANTGELFF TGTGCCAGTAGCTTTTTTGAGGCTAACACCGGGGAGCTGTTTTTT
TRBJ1-1 TRBV7-3 NA TRBD1 CASSPRTGRAIF TGTGCCAGCAGCCCGCGGACAGGGCGGGCGATCTTT